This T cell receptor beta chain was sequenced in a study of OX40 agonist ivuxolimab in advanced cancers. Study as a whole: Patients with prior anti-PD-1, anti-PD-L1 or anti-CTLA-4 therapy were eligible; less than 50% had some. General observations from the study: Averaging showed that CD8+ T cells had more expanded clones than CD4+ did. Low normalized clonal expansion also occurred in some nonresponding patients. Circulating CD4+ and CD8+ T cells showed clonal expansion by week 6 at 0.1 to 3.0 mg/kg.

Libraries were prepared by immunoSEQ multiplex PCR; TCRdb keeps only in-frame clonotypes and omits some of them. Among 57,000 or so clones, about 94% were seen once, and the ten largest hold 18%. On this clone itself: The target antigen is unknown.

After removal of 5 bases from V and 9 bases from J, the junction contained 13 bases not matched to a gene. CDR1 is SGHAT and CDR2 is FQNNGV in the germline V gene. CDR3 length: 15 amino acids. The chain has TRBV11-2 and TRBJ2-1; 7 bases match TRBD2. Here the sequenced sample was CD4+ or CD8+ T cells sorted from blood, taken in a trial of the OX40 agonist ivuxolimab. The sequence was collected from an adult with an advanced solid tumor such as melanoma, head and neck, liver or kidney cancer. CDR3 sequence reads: CASSRPRGVVSEQFF. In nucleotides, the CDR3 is TGTGCCAGCAGCCGGCCTCGGGGGGTGGTAAGTGAGCAGTTCTTC.